The entry below describes one T cell receptor beta chain. This sample is part of a study of T cells after somatic rescue of genetic block. Profiled with immunoSEQ multiplex PCR; TCRdb holds only in-frame clones, not every one. The repertoire has roughly 92,000 clones, 75% to 90% of them found once; the top ten carry around 1.5%. This receptor was taken from a woman between 18 and 29 years old. The sample taken for sequencing was peripheral blood mononuclear cells (PBMCs).

The CDR3 coding sequence is TGTGCCAGCTTGGGGGATAGCAATCAGCCCCAGCATTTT. Amino acid sequence: CASLGDSNQPQHF. J is TRBJ1-5 and V is TRBV2; D perhaps matches TRBD1 (5 bases). CDR1 is SNHLY and CDR2 is FYNNEI in the germline V gene. Trimming removed 8 bases from V and 0 bases from J, with 8 bases in between. The CDR3 length is 13 residues.